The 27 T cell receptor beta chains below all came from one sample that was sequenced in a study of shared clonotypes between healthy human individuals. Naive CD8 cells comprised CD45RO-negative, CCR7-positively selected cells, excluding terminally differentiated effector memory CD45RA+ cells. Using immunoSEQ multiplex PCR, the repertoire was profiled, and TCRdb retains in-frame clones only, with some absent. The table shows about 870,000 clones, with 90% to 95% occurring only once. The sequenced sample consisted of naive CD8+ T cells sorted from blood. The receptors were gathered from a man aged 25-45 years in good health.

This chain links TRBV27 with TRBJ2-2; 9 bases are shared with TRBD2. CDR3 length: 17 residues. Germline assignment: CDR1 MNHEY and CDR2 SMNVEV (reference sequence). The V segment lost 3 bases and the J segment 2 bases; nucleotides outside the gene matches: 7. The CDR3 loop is CASSFSGTSINTGELFF. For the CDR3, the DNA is TGTGCCAGCAGTTTCAGTGGGACTAGCATCAACACCGGGGAGCTGTTTTTT.

CDR3 nucleotide sequence: TGTGCCAGCAGGAGAGGGGGCGGGGAGCAGTTCTTC. It specifies CASRRGGGEQFF. The J gene is TRBJ2-1, the V gene TRBV11-2; TRBD1 agrees at 7 bases. Germline-derived CDR1 and CDR2 are SGHAT and FQNNGV. The length of the CDR3 is 12 residues. With 6 bases clipped from V and 10 bases from J, the junction kept 6 bases outside the gene matches.

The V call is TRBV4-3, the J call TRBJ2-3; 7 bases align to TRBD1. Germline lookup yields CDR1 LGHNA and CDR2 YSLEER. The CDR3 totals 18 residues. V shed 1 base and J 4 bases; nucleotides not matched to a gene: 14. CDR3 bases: TGCGCCAGCAGCCAAGGCCTACAGACAGGGTATCTCCCAGATACGCAGTATTTT. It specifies CASSQGLQTGYLPDTQYF.

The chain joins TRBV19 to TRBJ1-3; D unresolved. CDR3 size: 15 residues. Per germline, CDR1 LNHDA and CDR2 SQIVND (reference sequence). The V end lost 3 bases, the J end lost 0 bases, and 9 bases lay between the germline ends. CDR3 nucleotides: TGTGCCAGTAGTATGCCGGCAAACTCTGGAAACACCATATATTTT. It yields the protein CASSMPANSGNTIYF.

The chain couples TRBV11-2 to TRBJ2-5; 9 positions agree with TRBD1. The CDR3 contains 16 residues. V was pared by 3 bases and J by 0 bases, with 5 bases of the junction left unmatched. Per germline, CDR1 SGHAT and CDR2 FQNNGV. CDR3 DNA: TGTGCCAGCAGCTTTTATTGGGACAGGGACCAAGAGACCCAGTACTTC. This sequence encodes CASSFYWDRDQETQYF.

The CDR3 reads CASSVVGLAGDTQYF. CDR3 DNA sequence: TGTGCCAGCAGCGTAGTGGGACTAGCGGGTGATACGCAGTATTTT. The gene calls are TRBV9 and TRBJ2-3; 12 bases align to TRBD2. This CDR3 comprises 15 residues. The germline V gene has CDR1 SGDLS and CDR2 YYNGEE. V shed 0 bases, J shed 6 bases, and the junction held 2 bases outside the gene matches.

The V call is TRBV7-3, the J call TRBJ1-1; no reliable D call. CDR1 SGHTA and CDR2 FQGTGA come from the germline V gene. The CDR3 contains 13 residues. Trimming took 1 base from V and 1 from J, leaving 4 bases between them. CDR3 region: CASSLNGNTEAFF. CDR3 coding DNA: TGTGCCAGCAGCTTAAATGGGAACACTGAAGCTTTCTTT.

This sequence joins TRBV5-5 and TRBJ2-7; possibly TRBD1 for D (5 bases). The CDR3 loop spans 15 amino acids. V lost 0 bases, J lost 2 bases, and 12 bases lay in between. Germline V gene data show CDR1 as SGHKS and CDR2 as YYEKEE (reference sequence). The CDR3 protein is CASSLEYRLTYEQYF. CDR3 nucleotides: TGTGCCAGCAGCTTGGAATACAGGTTGACCTACGAGCAGTACTTC. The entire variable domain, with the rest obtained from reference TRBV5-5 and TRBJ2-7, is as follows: DAGVTQSPTHLIKTRGQQVTLRCSPISGHKSVSWYQQVLGQGPQFIFQYYEKEERGRGNFPDRFSARQFPNYSSELNVNALLLGDSALYLCASSLEYRLTYEQYFGPGTRLTVT.

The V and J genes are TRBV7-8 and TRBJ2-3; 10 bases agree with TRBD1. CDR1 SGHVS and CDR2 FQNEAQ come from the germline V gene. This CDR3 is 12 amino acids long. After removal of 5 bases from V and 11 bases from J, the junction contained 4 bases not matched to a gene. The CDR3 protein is CASSPGQGEQYF. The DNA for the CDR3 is TGTGCCAGCAGCCCTGGACAGGGGGAGCAGTATTTT.

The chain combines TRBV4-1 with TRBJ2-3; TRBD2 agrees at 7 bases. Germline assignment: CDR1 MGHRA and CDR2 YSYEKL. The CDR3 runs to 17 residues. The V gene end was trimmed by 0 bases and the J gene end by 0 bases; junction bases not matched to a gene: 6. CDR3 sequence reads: CASSQDSSGTSTDTQYF. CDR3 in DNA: TGCGCCAGCAGCCAAGACTCTAGCGGAACTAGCACAGATACGCAGTATTTT.

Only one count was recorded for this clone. The DNA of the CDR3 is TGTGCCAGCAGCTTGCGCCCACTCTACGAGCAGTACTTC. Translating gives CASSLRPLYEQYF. The chain employs TRBV5-8 and TRBJ2-7; unclear D gene. The V end was cut by 1 base, the J end by 3 bases, with 8 bases between. The CDR3 is made up of 13 amino acids. CDR1 SGHTS and CDR2 YDEGEE come from the germline V gene.

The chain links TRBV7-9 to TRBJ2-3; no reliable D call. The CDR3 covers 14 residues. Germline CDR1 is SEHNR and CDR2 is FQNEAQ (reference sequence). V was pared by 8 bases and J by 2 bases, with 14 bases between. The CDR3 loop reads CASRQVSDTDTQYF. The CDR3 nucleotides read TGTGCCAGCCGGCAGGTTTCTGACACAGATACGCAGTATTTT.

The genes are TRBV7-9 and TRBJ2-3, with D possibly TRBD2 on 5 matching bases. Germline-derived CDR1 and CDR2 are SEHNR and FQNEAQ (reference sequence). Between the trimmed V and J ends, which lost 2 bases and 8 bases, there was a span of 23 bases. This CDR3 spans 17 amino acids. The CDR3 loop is CASSLTTGRADVVTQYF. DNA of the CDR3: TGTGCCAGCAGCTTAACGACGGGAAGGGCGGACGTGGTTACGCAGTATTTT.

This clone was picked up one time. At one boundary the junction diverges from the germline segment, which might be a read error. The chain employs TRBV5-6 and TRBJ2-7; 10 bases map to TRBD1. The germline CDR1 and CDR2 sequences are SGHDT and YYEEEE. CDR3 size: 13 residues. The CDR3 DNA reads TGTGCCCCCCCGGGACAGGGGACTCATGGTTTGGACTTC. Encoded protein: CAPPGQGTHGLDF.

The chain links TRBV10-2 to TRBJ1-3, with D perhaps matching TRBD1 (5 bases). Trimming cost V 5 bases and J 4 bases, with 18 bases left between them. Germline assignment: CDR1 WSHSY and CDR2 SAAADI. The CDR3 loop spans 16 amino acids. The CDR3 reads CASSSFGAVTGNTIYF. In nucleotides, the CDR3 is TGCGCCAGCAGTAGCTTCGGGGCTGTCACGGGAAACACCATATATTTT.

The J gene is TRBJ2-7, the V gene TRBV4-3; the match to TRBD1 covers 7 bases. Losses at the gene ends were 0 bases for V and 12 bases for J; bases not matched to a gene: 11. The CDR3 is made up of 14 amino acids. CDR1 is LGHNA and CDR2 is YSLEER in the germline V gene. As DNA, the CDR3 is TGCGCCAGCAGCCAAGACTGGGTAAGACAGGGCTCGTACTTC. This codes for CASSQDWVRQGSYF.

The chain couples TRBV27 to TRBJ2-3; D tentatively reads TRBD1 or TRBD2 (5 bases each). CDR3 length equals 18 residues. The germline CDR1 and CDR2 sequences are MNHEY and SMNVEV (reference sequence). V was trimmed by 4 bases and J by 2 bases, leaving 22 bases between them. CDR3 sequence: CASSSVKTLWGSTDTQYF. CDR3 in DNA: TGTGCCAGCAGTTCAGTAAAAACCTTGTGGGGGTCCACAGATACGCAGTATTTT.

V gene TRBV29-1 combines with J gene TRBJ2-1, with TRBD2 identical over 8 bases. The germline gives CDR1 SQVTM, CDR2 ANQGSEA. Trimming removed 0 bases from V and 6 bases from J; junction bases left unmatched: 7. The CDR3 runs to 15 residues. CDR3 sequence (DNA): TGCAGCGTTGAAGAGGTAGCGGGGCTGGTCAATGAGCAGTTCTTC. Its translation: CSVEEVAGLVNEQFF.

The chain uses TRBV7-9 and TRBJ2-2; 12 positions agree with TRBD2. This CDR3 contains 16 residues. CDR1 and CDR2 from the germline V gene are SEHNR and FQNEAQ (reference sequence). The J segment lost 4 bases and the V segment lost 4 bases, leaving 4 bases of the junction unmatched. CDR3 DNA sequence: TGTGCCAGCAGCTCTAGCGGGAGGGCCAGCACCGGGGAGCTGTTTTTT. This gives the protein CASSSSGRASTGELFF.

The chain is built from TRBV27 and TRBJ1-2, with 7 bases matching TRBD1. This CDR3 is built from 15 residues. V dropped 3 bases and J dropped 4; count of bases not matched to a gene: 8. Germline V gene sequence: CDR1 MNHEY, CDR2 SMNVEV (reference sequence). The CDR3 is CASSLAPGTAYGYTF. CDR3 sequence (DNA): TGTGCCAGCAGTTTGGCCCCCGGGACAGCCTATGGCTACACCTTC.

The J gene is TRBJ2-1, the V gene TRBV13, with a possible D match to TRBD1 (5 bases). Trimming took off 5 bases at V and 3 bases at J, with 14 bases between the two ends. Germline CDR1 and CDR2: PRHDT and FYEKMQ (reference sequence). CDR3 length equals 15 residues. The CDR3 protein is CASSPRGHGYNEQFF. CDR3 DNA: TGTGCCAGCAGCCCTCGTGGACACGGCTACAATGAGCAGTTCTTC.

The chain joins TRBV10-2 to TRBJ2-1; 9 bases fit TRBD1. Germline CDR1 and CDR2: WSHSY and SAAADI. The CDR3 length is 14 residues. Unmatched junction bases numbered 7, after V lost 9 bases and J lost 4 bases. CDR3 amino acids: CARNGTGCYNEQFF. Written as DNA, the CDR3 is TGCGCCAGAAACGGGACAGGGTGTTACAATGAGCAGTTCTTC.

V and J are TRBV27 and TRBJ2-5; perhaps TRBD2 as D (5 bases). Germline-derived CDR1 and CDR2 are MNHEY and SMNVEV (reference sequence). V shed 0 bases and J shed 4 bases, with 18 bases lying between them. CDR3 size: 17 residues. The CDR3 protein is CASSLSEPTGWGETQYF. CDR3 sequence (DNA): TGTGCCAGCAGTTTATCGGAGCCCACGGGATGGGGAGAGACCCAGTACTTC.

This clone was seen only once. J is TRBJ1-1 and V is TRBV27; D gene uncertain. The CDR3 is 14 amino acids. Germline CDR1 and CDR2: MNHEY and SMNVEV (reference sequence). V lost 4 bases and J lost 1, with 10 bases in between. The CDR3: CASSWGGTNTEAFF. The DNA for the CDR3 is TGTGCCAGCAGTTGGGGAGGAACGAACACTGAAGCTTTCTTT.

CDR3 sequence reads: CAISGGLSYEQYF. CDR3 DNA: TGTGCCATCAGTGGGGGGCTTTCCTACGAGCAGTACTTC. The rearrangement joins TRBV10-3 to TRBJ2-7, with D possibly TRBD1 on 6 matching bases. V dropped 4 bases and J dropped 1 base, with 8 bases sitting between them. The CDR3 has 13 amino acids. Germline assignment: CDR1 ENHRY and CDR2 SYGVKD.

CDR3 sequence: CARSPGTISTDTQYF. In DNA form, the CDR3 reads TGTGCCAGATCCCCCGGGACGATAAGCACAGATACGCAGTATTTT. The V gene is TRBV5-8, the J gene TRBJ2-3; D tentatively fits TRBD1 or TRBD2 (5 bases each). With 8 bases removed from V and 0 bases from J, the gap between germline ends came to 16 bases. The germline V gene encodes CDR1 SGHTS and CDR2 YDEGEE. The CDR3 runs to 15 residues.

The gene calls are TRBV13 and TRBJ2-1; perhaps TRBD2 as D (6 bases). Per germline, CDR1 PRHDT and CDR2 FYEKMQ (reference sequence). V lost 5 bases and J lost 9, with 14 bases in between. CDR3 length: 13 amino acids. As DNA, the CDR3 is TGTGCCAGCAGCCCCAAACTAGCTACTGAGCAGTTCTTC. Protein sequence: CASSPKLATEQFF. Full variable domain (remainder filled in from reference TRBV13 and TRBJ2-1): AAGVIQSPRHLIKEKRETATLKCYPIPRHDTVYWYQQGPGQDPQFLISFYEKMQSDKGSIPDRFSAQQFSDYHSELNMSSLELGDSALYFCASSPKLATEQFFGPGTRLTVL.